This T cell receptor beta chain originates from a study of cytomegalovirus exposure and HLA in healthy donors. This CDR3 has 17 amino acids. V dropped 2 bases and J dropped 4; count of bases not matched to a gene: 8. Per germline, CDR1 SGDLS and CDR2 YYNGEE. Sequencing used immunoSEQ multiplex PCR; TCRdb keeps in-frame clones, though not all of them. The sample yields around 260,000 clones, around 91% seen once. This receptor was obtained from a woman aged 30 to 39 in good health and CMV-seronegative. Sequencing input: PBMCs. This chain connects TRBV9 to TRBJ2-2, with 10 bases matching TRBD1. The CDR3 protein is CASSVISDRGSTGELFF. The CDR3 DNA reads TGTGCCAGCAGCGTCATATCGGACAGGGGGAGCACCGGGGAGCTGTTTTTT.